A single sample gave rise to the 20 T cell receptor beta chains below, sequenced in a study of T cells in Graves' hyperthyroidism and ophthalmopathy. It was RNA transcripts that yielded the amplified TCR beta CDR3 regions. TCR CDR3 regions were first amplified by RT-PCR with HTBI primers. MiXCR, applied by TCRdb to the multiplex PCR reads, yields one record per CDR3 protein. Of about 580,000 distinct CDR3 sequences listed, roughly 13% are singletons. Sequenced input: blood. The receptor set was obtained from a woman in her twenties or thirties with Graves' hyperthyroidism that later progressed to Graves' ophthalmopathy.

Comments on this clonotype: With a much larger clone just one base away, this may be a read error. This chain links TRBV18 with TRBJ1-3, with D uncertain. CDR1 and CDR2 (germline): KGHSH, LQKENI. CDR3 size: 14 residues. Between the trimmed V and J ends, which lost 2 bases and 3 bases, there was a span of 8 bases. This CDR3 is CASSPWADGNTIYF. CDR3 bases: TGTGCCAGCTCACCATGGGCAGATGGAAACACCATATATTTT.

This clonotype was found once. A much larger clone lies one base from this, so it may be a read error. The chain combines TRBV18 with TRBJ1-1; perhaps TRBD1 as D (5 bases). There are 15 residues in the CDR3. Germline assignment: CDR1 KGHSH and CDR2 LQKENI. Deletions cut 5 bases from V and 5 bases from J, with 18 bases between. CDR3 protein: CASSSAGGSVTEAFF. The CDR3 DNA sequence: TGTGCCAGCTCATCAGCGGGGGGATCGGTTACTGAAGCTTTCTTT.

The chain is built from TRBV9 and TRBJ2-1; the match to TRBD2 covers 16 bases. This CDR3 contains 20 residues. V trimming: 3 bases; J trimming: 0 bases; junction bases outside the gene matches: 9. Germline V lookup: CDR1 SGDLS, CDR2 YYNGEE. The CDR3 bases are TGTGCCAGCAGCGAAAACCCGGGACTAGCGGGAGGGAGCTCCTACAATGAGCAGTTCTTC. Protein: CASSENPGLAGGSSYNEQFF.

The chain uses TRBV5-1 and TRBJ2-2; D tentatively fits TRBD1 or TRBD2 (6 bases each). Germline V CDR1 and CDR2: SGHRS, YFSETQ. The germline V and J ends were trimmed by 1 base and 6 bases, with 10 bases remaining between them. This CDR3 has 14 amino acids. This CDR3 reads CASSLTGGPGELFF. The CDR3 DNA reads TGCGCCAGCAGCTTGACCGGGGGCCCCGGGGAGCTGTTTTTT. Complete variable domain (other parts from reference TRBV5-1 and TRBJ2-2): KAGVTQTPRYLIKTRGQQVTLSCSPISGHRSVSWYQQTPGQGLQFLFEYFSETQRNKGNFPGRFSGRQFSNSRSEMNVSTLELGDSALYLCASSLTGGPGELFFGEGSRLTVL.

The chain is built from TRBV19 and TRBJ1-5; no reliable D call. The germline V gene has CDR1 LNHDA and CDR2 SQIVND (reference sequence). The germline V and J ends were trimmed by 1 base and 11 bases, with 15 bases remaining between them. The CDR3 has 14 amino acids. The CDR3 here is CASSIGEKVGAQHF. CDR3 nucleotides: TGTGCCAGTAGTATAGGGGAAAAGGTTGGGGCCCAGCATTTT.

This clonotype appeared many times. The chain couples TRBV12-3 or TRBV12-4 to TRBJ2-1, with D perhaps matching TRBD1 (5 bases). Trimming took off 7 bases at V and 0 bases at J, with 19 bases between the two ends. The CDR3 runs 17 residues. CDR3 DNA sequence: TGTGCCAGCATTCAACCCCTAGGGGCCCACTCCTACAATGAGCAGTTCTTC. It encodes CASIQPLGAHSYNEQFF.

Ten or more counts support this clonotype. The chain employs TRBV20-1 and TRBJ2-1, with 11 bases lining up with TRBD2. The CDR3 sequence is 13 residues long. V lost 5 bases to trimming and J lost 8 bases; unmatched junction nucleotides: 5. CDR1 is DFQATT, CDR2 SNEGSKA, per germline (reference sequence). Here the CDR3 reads CSAHLAGGDEQFF. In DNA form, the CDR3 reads TGCAGTGCTCACCTAGCGGGAGGTGATGAGCAGTTCTTC.

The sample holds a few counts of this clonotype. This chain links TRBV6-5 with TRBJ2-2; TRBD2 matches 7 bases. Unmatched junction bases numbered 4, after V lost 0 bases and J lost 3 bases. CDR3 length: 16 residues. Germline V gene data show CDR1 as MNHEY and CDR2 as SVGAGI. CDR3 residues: CASSYSGRADTGELFF. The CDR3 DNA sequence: TGTGCCAGCAGTTACTCAGGGAGGGCGGACACCGGGGAGCTGTTTTTT.

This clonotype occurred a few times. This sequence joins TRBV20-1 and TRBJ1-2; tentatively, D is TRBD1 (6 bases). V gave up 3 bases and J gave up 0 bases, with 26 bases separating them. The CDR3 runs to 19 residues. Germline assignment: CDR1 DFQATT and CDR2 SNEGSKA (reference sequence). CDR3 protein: CSASDTPHPQGLSNYGYTF. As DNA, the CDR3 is TGCAGTGCTAGTGATACCCCCCACCCACAGGGCCTATCTAACTATGGCTACACCTTC.

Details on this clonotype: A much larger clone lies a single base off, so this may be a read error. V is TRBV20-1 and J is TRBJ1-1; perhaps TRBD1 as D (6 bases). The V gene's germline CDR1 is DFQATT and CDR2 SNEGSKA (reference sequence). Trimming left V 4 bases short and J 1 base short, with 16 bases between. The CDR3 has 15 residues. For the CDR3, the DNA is TGCAGTGCTACCATCCCGGGGGCCGGGAACACTGAAGCTTTCTTT. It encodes CSATIPGAGNTEAFF.

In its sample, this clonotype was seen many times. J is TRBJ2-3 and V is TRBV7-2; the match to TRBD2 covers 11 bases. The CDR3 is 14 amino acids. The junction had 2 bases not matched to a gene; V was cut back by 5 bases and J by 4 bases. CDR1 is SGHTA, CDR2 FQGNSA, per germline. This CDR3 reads CASSPTSGADTQYF. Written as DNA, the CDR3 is TGTGCCAGCAGCCCGACTAGCGGGGCAGATACGCAGTATTTT.

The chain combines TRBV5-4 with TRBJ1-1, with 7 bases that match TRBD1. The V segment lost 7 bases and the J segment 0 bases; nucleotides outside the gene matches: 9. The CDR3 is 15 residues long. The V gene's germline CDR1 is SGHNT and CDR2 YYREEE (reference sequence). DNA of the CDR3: TGTGCCAGCGGTGACAGGGACCGCATGAACACTGAAGCTTTCTTT. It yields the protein CASGDRDRMNTEAFF.

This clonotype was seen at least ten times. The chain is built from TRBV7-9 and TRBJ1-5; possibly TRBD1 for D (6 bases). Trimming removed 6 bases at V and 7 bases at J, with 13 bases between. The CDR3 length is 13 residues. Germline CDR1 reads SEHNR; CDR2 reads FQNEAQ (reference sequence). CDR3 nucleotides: TGTGCCAGCAGTGGGGAAGGGGGGCAGCCCCAGCATTTT. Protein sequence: CASSGEGGQPQHF.

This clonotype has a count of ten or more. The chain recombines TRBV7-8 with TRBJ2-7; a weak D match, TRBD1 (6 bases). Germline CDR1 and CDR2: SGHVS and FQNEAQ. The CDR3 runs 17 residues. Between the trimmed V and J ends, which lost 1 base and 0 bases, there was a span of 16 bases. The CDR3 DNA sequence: TGTGCCAGCAGCTTAGAGGACCACAGGGAAAGCTCCTACGAGCAGTACTTC. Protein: CASSLEDHRESSYEQYF.

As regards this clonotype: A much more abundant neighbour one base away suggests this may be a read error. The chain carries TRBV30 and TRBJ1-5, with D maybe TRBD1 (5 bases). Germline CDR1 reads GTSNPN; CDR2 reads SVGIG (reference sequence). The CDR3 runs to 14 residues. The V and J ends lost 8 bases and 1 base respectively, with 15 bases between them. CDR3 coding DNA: TGTGCCAGGCGGGGCCCGGGGAGCAATCAGCCCCAGCATTTT. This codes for CARRGPGSNQPQHF.

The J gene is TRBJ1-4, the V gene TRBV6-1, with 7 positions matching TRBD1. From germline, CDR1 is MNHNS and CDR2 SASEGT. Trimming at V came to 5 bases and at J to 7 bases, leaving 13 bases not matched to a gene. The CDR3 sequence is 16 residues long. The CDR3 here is CASSLSFDRAGEKLFF. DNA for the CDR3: TGTGCCAGCAGTCTCTCCTTCGACAGGGCGGGTGAAAAACTGTTTTTT.

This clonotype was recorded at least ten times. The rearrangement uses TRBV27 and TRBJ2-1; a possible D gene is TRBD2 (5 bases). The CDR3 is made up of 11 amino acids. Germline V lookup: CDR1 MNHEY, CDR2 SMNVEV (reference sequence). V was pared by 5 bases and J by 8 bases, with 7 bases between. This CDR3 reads CASSTGDEQFF. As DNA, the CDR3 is TGTGCCAGCAGTACCGGGGATGAGCAGTTCTTC.

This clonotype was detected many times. As DNA, the CDR3 is TGTGCCAGCAGCCAAGAAGCGGTCGTTTACACTGAAGCTTTCTTT. It codes for CASSQEAVVYTEAFF. V is TRBV14 and J is TRBJ1-1; no definite D call. This CDR3 is 15 amino acids long. Germline CDR1 and CDR2: SGHDN and FVKESK. Deletions cut 0 bases from V and 3 bases from J, with 11 bases between.

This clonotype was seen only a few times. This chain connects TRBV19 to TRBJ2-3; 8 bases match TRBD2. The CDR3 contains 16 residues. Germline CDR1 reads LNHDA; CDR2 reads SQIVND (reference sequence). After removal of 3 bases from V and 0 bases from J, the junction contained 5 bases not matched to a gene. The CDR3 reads CASSIGGRISTDTQYF. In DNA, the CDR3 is TGTGCCAGTAGTATTGGCGGGAGGATCAGCACAGATACGCAGTATTTT. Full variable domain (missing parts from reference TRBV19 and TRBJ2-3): DGGITQSPKYLFRKEGQNVTLSCEQNLNHDAMYWYRQDPGQGLRLIYYSQIVNDFQKGDIAEGYSVSREKKESFPLTVTSAQKNPTAFYLCASSIGGRISTDTQYFGPGTRLTVL.

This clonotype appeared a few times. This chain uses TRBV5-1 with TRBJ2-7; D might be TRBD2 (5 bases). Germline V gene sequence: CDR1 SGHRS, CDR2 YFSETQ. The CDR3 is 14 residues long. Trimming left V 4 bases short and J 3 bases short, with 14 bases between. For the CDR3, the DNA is TGCGCCAGCAGCCTGTTCGGACTCGACTACGAGCAGTACTTC. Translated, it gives CASSLFGLDYEQYF. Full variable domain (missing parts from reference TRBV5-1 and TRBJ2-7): KAGVTQTPRYLIKTRGQQVTLSCSPISGHRSVSWYQQTPGQGLQFLFEYFSETQRNKGNFPGRFSGRQFSNSRSEMNVSTLELGDSALYLCASSLFGLDYEQYFGPGTRLTVT.